A selection of T cell receptor beta chains follows, all from one sample in a study of T-cell reconstitution after alpha-beta-depleted transplantation in children. TCRdb reprocessed the PCR reads with MiXCR, giving one entry per CDR3 protein. The repertoire consists of approximately 1,000,000 distinct CDR3 sequences, with 25% to 30% occurring once and the leading ten covering roughly 27%. The sample here was PBMCs, mostly from graft donor cells, taken 360 days after TCRalphabeta/CD19-depleted stem cell transplant. These receptors were collected from a boy under three years old who had a stem cell transplant for SCID, so the T cells may come from the graft donor. The CDR3 runs from the conserved cysteine through the conserved F or W. The D gene is left open where the match is weak. Clone sizes are given selectively: once, few, many, or a class where the clone is expanded.

J: TRBJ1-3
size: NA
V: TRBV12-3/TRBV12-4
D: NA
DNA: TGTGCCAGCAGTTTTGACAGACACTCTGGAAACACCATATATTTT
CDR3: CASSFDRHSGNTIYF

J: TRBJ2-2
size: few
V: TRBV20-1
D: NA
DNA: TGCAGTGCTAGAGGGTCCCTTAATCAGAACACCGGGGAGCTGTTTTTT
CDR3: CSARGSLNQNTGELFF

J: TRBJ1-6
size: few
V: TRBV5-1
D: NA
DNA: TGCGCCAGCAGCCTAGCTCCCCTTGATTCACCCCTCCACTTT
CDR3: CASSLAPLDSPLHF

J: TRBJ1-6
size: NA
V: TRBV20-1
D: NA
DNA: TGCAGTGCTAGGCCCGTGGGAAATTCACCCCTCCACTTT
CDR3: CSARPVGNSPLHF

J: TRBJ2-1
size: NA
V: TRBV5-1
D: NA
DNA: TGCGCCAGCAGCTTTGGGGACGAGAACAATGAGCAGTTCTTC
CDR3: CASSFGDENNEQFF

J: TRBJ2-1
size: NA
V: TRBV15
D: NA
DNA: TGTGCCACCAGCAGAAGCCGAGGAGGGAGCTCCTACAATGAGCAGTTCTTC
CDR3: CATSRSRGGSSYNEQFF

J: TRBJ1-6
size: NA
V: TRBV12-3/TRBV12-4
D: TRBD1
DNA: TGTGCCAGCACCTTAGGGACAGGGCAGGACCTTTCACCCCTCCACTTT
CDR3: CASTLGTGQDLSPLHF

J: TRBJ2-4
size: few
V: TRBV20-1
D: TRBD1
DNA: TGCAGTGCTAGAGGGACAGGTGCAAACATTCAGTACTTC
CDR3: CSARGTGANIQYF

J: TRBJ1-1
size: few
V: TRBV4-1
D: NA
DNA: TGCGCCAGCAGCGAAGACGGGCGGAACACTGAAGCTTTCTTT
CDR3: CASSEDGRNTEAFF

J: TRBJ2-1
size: NA
V: TRBV12-3/TRBV12-4
D: NA
DNA: TGTGCCAGCATCCAAGGGGGGGGAGGGAGGATCGAGCAGTTCTTC
CDR3: CASIQGGGGRIEQFF

J: TRBJ2-7
size: few
V: TRBV20-1
D: TRBD1
DNA: TGCAGTGCTAGACCCCATCAGGGGGCCTACGAGCAGTACTTC
CDR3: CSARPHQGAYEQYF

J: TRBJ1-2
size: NA
V: TRBV5-1
D: NA
DNA: TGCGCCAGCAGCCCCCAGCTGTTTTACTATGGCTACACCTTC
CDR3: CASSPQLFYYGYTF

J: TRBJ2-1
size: NA
V: TRBV6-1
D: TRBD1
DNA: TGTGCCAGCAGTAGAGGGACAGGGGTTTACAATGAGCAGTTCTTC
CDR3: CASSRGTGVYNEQFF

J: TRBJ2-3
size: NA
V: TRBV29-1
D: TRBD1
DNA: TGCAGCGTTGACACAGGGGGGGATACGCAGTATTTT
CDR3: CSVDTGGDTQYF

J: TRBJ2-7
size: NA
V: TRBV5-1
D: TRBD2
DNA: TGCGCCAGCAGCTTGCAGGAGCGGGGGGCCTACGAGCAGTACTTC
CDR3: CASSLQERGAYEQYF

J: TRBJ2-1
size: NA
V: TRBV20-1
D: NA
DNA: TGCAGTGCTAGAACACTAAATTACAATGAGCAGTTCTTC
CDR3: CSARTLNYNEQFF

J: TRBJ2-3
size: once
V: TRBV2
D: NA
DNA: TGTGCCAGCCGGGGCGAACACACAGATACGCAGTATTTT
CDR3: CASRGEHTDTQYF

J: TRBJ2-5
size: NA
V: TRBV20-1
D: NA
DNA: TGCAGTGCCGGCCGGCGCGATAGAGAAGATACCCAGTACTTC
CDR3: CSAGRRDREDTQYF

J: TRBJ1-3
size: few
V: TRBV29-1
D: NA
DNA: TGCAGCGCTGGGACTCTCTCTGGAAACACCATATATTTT
CDR3: CSAGTLSGNTIYF

J: TRBJ2-1
size: once
V: TRBV4-2
D: TRBD2
DNA: TGTGCCAGCAGCCAAGAGGCAGCGGGGGGGCTCTATGAGCAGTTCTTC
CDR3: CASSQEAAGGLYEQFF

J: TRBJ1-1
size: few
V: TRBV28
D: NA
DNA: TGTGCCAGCAGCCGACAGCCTTGGTCCACTGAAGCTTTCTTT
CDR3: CASSRQPWSTEAFF

J: TRBJ1-2
size: NA
V: TRBV5-1
D: NA
DNA: TGCGCCAGCAGCCCTTCTGCAGTATATGGCTACACCTTC
CDR3: CASSPSAVYGYTF